A selection of T cell receptor beta chains follows, all from one sample in a study of glioma-infiltrating T cells after dendritic cell vaccination. The repertoire was sequenced with immunoSEQ multiplex PCR; TCRdb's copy has only in-frame clones and lacks some. The data hold roughly 100,000 clones, with approximately 87% observed a single time. The material sequenced was blood, taken before dendritic cell vaccination. The receptors were gathered from a human donor with glioblastoma. The CDR3 runs from the conserved cysteine through the conserved F or W. Each record gives: V gene, CDR3 protein.

v_gene: TRBV6-1
CDR3aa: CASSEAATRGIAEQYF

v_gene: TRBV5-1
CDR3aa: CASSLGTGGVVDTQYF

v_gene: TRBV2
CDR3aa: CASSEALDTANTGELFF

v_gene: TRBV7-2
CDR3aa: CASSWTGGTKEQYF

v_gene: TRBV5-1
CDR3aa: CASSLQGTASGGYNEQFF

v_gene: TRBV19
CDR3aa: CASRSSQPNQPQHF

v_gene: TRBV7-2
CDR3aa: CASSISIGLDQETQYF

v_gene: TRBV4-3
CDR3aa: CASSQGRKLAESYNEQFF

v_gene: TRBV2
CDR3aa: CASSEVGGNTGELFF

v_gene: TRBV5-1
CDR3aa: CASSSPREGGSYGYTF

v_gene: TRBV2
CDR3aa: CASSEVAGETQYF

v_gene: TRBV19
CDR3aa: CASSPQDSGGTNTGELFF

v_gene: TRBV19
CDR3aa: CARPGTTNTGELFF

v_gene: TRBV19
CDR3aa: CASSKPGTGDAEAFF

v_gene: TRBV7-6
CDR3aa: CASSYYRGTGELFF

v_gene: TRBV6-4
CDR3aa: CASREGLSTDTQYF

v_gene: TRBV4-2
CDR3aa: CASSQAEVHEQYF

v_gene: TRBV9
CDR3aa: CASSTDSGGQPQHF

v_gene: TRBV7-9
CDR3aa: CASSSRGDRLRETQYF

v_gene: TRBV7-2
CDR3aa: CASSQRQGAALETQYF

v_gene: TRBV15
CDR3aa: CATSRGQAETQYF

v_gene: TRBV6-1
CDR3aa: CASSATGYGYTF

v_gene: TRBV6-6
CDR3aa: CASHDLTANTEAFF

v_gene: TRBV12-2
CDR3aa: CASRSDRGPRDTEAFF

v_gene: TRBV7-9
CDR3aa: CASSLAGLAGVDTQYF

v_gene: TRBV12-5
CDR3aa: CASGSLFSGTDRNTGELFF

v_gene: TRBV7-3
CDR3aa: CASSTGVAGNTIYF

v_gene: TRBV6-5
CDR3aa: CASTKGVNYEQYF

v_gene: TRBV12-5
CDR3aa: CASGSSRGRPAFGLYNEQFF

v_gene: TRBV11-2
CDR3aa: CASSLGADSIPYEQYF

v_gene: TRBV11-2
CDR3aa: CASSFGGDEQYF

v_gene: TRBV6-5
CDR3aa: CASSYGVAGDYNEQFF

v_gene: TRBV6-1
CDR3aa: CASSDRTGGTEAFF

v_gene: TRBV5-1
CDR3aa: CASSVNRAGGYEQYF

v_gene: TRBV10-3
CDR3aa: CAISTGEGYHYEQYF

v_gene: TRBV5-1
CDR3aa: CASSGRTGPDDYGYTF

v_gene: TRBV29-1
CDR3aa: CSVRLAGSYEQYF

v_gene: TRBV7-2
CDR3aa: CASSSRTGPQHF

v_gene: TRBV6-1
CDR3aa: CASSELAGGLLFEQYF

v_gene: TRBV4-1
CDR3aa: CASSQLASGRAYEQYF

v_gene: TRBV2
CDR3aa: CASTLGAGSFPHQPQHF

v_gene: TRBV7-9
CDR3aa: CASSWTDNTYEQYF

v_gene: TRBV9
CDR3aa: CASSDGSNQPQHF

v_gene: TRBV6-5
CDR3aa: CASSYPMGHTTDTQYF

v_gene: TRBV11-2
CDR3aa: CASSLEGTSAETQYF

v_gene: TRBV25-1
CDR3aa: CASSDRTGGGNEQFF

v_gene: TRBV5-5
CDR3aa: CASSQRDTGAFF

v_gene: TRBV27
CDR3aa: CASSHLAGGIDTQYF

v_gene: TRBV25-1
CDR3aa: CASSVPGTGQTEAFF

v_gene: TRBV5-1
CDR3aa: CASSRRTRNEQFF

v_gene: TRBV10-3
CDR3aa: CAIRDREEANYGYTF

v_gene: TRBV4-2
CDR3aa: CASSPGGIAEGYEQYF

v_gene: TRBV6-5
CDR3aa: CASSDPGVRQFF

v_gene: TRBV11-3
CDR3aa: CASSLGQGIQTQYF

v_gene: TRBV2
CDR3aa: CASKERGDSYEQYF

v_gene: TRBV30
CDR3aa: CAWIRQGTGDGYTF

v_gene: TRBV6-6
CDR3aa: CASRQFGQGAIEAFF

v_gene: TRBV2
CDR3aa: CASSGVYEQYF

v_gene: TRBV5-1
CDR3aa: CASRPRDREYNEQFF